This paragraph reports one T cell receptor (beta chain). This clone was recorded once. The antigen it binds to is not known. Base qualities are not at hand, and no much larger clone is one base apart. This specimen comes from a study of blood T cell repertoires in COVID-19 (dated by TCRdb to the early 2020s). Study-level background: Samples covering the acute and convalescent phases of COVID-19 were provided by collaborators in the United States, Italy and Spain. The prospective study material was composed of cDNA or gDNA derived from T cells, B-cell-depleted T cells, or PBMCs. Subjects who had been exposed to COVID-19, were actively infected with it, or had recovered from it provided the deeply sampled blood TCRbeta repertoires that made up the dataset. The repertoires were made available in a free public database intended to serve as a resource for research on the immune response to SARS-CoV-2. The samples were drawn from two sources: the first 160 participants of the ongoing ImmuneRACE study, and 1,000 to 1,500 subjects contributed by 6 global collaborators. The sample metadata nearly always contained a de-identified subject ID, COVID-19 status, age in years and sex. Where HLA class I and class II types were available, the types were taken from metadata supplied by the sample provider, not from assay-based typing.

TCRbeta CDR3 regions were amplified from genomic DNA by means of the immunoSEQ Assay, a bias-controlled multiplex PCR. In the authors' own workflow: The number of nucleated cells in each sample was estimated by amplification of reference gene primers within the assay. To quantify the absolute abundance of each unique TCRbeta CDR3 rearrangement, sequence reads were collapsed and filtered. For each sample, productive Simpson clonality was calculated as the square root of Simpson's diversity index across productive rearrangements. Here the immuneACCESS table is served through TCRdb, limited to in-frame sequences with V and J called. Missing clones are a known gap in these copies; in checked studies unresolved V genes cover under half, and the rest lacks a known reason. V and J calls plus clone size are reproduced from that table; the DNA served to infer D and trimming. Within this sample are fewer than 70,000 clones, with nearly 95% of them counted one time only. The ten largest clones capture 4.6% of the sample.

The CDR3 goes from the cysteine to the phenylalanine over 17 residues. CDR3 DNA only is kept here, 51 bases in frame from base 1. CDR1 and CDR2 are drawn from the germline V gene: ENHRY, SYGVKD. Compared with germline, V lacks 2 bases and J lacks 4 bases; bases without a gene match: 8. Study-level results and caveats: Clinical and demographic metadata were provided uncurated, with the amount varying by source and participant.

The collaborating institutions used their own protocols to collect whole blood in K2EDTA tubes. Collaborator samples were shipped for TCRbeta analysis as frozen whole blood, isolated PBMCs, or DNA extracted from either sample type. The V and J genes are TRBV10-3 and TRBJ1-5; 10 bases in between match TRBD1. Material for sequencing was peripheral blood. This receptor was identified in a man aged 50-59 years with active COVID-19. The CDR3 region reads CAISEAGDRGVNQPQHF. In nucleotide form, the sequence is TGTGCCATCAGTGAGGCGGGGGACAGGGGAGTGAATCAGCCCCAGCATTTT.